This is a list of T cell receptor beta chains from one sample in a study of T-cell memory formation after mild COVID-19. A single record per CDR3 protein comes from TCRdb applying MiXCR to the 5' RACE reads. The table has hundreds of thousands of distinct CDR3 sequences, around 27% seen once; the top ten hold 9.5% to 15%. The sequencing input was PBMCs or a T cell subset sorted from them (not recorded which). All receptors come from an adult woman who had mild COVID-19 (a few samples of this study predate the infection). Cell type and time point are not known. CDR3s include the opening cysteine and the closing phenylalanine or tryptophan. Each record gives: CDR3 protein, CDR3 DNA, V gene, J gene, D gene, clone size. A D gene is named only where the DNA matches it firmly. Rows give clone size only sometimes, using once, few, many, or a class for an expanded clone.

CASSLLLGYQGSEAFF	TGCGCCAGCAGCTTGCTTTTAGGCTACCAGGGGTCTGAAGCTTTCTTT	TRBV5-1	TRBJ1-1	-	once
CASSDSPSWEQFF	TGTGCCAGCAGTGATTCTCCGTCTTGGGAGCAGTTCTTC	TRBV25-1	TRBJ2-1	-	few
CASSPTGVRQPQHF	TGTGCCAGCAGTCCAACAGGGGTCAGGCAGCCCCAGCATTTT	TRBV27	TRBJ1-5	TRBD1	-
CASVLSPVTSTDTQYF	TGCGCCAGCGTACTGTCCCCCGTCACTAGCACAGATACGCAGTATTTT	TRBV5-1	TRBJ2-3	-	-
CASSPGGTREHNEQFF	TGTGCCAGCAGCCCGGGTGGGACTAGAGAACACAATGAGCAGTTCTTC	TRBV7-9	TRBJ2-1	TRBD2	few
CASSVGDRDYEQYF	TGTGCCAGCAGCGTAGGGGACAGGGACTACGAGCAGTACTTC	TRBV9	TRBJ2-7	TRBD1	-
CASSVDRRAEQYF	TGTGCCAGCAGCGTGGACAGGCGGGCCGAGCAGTACTTC	TRBV11-2	TRBJ2-7	TRBD1	many
CASMARSSYNEQFF	TGTGCCAGCATGGCGAGGAGCTCCTACAATGAGCAGTTCTTC	TRBV6-5	TRBJ2-1	-	few
CASSLRTGLYEQFF	TGTGCCAGCAGTCTCCGGACAGGGTTATATGAGCAGTTCTTC	TRBV12-3/TRBV12-4	TRBJ2-1	TRBD1	few
CASRATSGTTDTQYF	TGTGCCAGCAGGGCGACTAGCGGGACGACAGATACGCAGTATTTT	TRBV12-3/TRBV12-4	TRBJ2-3	TRBD2	few
CATSRGRSNSYEQYF	TGTGCCACCAGCAGAGGCAGGAGTAACTCCTACGAGCAGTACTTC	TRBV15	TRBJ2-7	-	-
CASSFTLGTYEQYF	TGTGCCAGTAGTTTCACTCTGGGTACCTACGAGCAGTACTTC	TRBV19	TRBJ2-7	-	few
CASSPDRAPGNTIYF	TGTGCCAGCAGTCCCGACAGGGCCCCTGGAAACACCATATATTTT	TRBV2	TRBJ1-3	TRBD1	few
CASSHNTGELFF	TGTGCCAGCAGCCATAACACCGGGGAGCTGTTTTTT	TRBV7-8	TRBJ2-2	-	many
CASSLGTITNTGELFF	TGCGCCAGCAGCTTGGGAACGATCACGAACACCGGGGAGCTGTTTTTT	TRBV5-1	TRBJ2-2	-	-
CSARSTGVPSQPQHF	TGCAGTGCTAGGTCGACAGGGGTCCCGTCTCAGCCCCAGCATTTT	TRBV20-1	TRBJ1-5	TRBD1	-